The rows below give T cell receptor beta chains drawn from one sample of a study of shared clonotypes between healthy human individuals. TCRdb's copy holds only in-frame clones and misses some; the assay was immunoSEQ multiplex PCR. This table holds 2 million to 2.5 million clones, 80% to 95% found once. Sequencing was carried out using naive CD4+ T cells from PBMCs. These receptors originate from a man aged 18-30 years in good health. Some clones in this sample may be carry-over from other donors' samples. Both conserved end residues are part of each CDR3. The D gene is left open where the match is weak. Clone size is given for some rows only: seen once, a few or many times, or a class if the clone is expanded.

TRBJ2-1	.	TRBV15	.	TGTGCCACCAGCAGTGGTAAAAGCTCCTACAATGAGCAGTTCTTC	CATSSGKSSYNEQFF
TRBJ2-7	TRBD2	TRBV5-1	.	TGCGCCAGCAGCGAACCGGGACTAGCGGGAGGAGCACCGACTTCTACCAGGGCCCAGTACTTC	CASSEPGLAGGAPTSTRAQYF
TRBJ2-3	.	TRBV12-2	.	TGTGCAAGTCGCTTAGCGGGGACACCAATATATCCCACAGATACGCAGTATTTT	CASRLAGTPIYPTDTQYF
TRBJ1-5	TRBD1	TRBV5-6	few	TGTGCCAGCAGCGGTGACAGGGGAGATCAGCCCCAGCATTTT	CASSGDRGDQPQHF
TRBJ2-1	.	TRBV5-4	.	TGTGCCAGCAGCTTGGATCCCTCCTACAATGAGCAGTTCTTC	CASSLDPSYNEQFF
TRBJ1-3	.	TRBV2	.	TGTGCCAGCAGGCGAACAGGGCTTGGAGAAAACACCATATATTTT	CASRRTGLGENTIYF
TRBJ1-2	TRBD1	TRBV7-9	.	TGTGCCAGCAGCTTAGGTTCGAACAGGGGGTCGGAGGGCTACACCTTC	CASSLGSNRGSEGYTF
TRBJ2-3	.	TRBV7-2	once	TGTGCCAGCAGCTTAGTCGGGATGGGCCAGTGGACGCAGTATTTT	CASSLVGMGQWTQYF
TRBJ1-1	.	TRBV28	.	TGTGCCAGCAGTTCACCGGCCATCACTGAAGCTTTCTTT	CASSSPAITEAFF
TRBJ1-2	TRBD1	TRBV15	few	TGTGCCACCAGCAGCGGGACAGGCCAAGGCTACACCTTC	CATSSGTGQGYTF
TRBJ1-2	TRBD1	TRBV5-1	.	TGCGCCAGCAGCCGGACAGGGGATAATGGCTACACCTTC	CASSRTGDNGYTF
TRBJ2-2	.	TRBV18	.	TGTGCCAGCTCAAGTCGACAGGCCACCGGGGAGCTGTTTTTT	CASSSRQATGELFF
TRBJ2-1	.	TRBV5-4	.	TGTGCCAGCAGCCGGTCGGATTTTCCGTTAAATGAGCAGTTCTTC	CASSRSDFPLNEQFF
TRBJ2-3	TRBD2	TRBV5-1	.	TGCGCCAGCAGCCCGCGGGAGGCCCTCACAGATACGCAGTATTTT	CASSPREALTDTQYF
TRBJ2-2	.	TRBV4-2	.	TGTGCCAGCAGCCACGAGCGGTCCTTTGGCACCGGGGAGCTGTTTTTT	CASSHERSFGTGELFF
TRBJ2-5	.	TRBV7-8	.	TGTGCCAGCAGCCCCACGACGGTGGGAGAGACCCAGTACTTC	CASSPTTVGETQYF
TRBJ2-5	.	TRBV12-5	.	TGTGCTAGCGCCTCGGGGGAGACCCAGTACTTC	CASASGETQYF
TRBJ2-5	TRBD2	TRBV19	once	TGTGCCAGTAGTATATGGCGGGAGCCAGAGACCCAGTACTTC	CASSIWREPETQYF
TRBJ2-5	.	TRBV18	.	TGTGCCAGCTCAGCCTCCCGGTGGGAGACCCAGTACTTC	CASSASRWETQYF
TRBJ2-2	TRBD1	TRBV25-1	.	TGTGCCAGCAGTGACCCTTTGGGACAGGGGTTAGTCCCCGGGGAGCTGTTTTTT	CASSDPLGQGLVPGELFF
TRBJ2-3	.	TRBV29-1	.	TGCAGCGCCGAGACGATCAAAAAGGGTAGACCTAGCACAGATACGCAGTATTTT	CSAETIKKGRPSTDTQYF
TRBJ2-7	TRBD1	TRBV6-1	.	TGTGCCAGCAGTGAAGGTGGGACAGGGGACTACGAGCAGTACTTC	CASSEGGTGDYEQYF
TRBJ1-6	.	TRBV4-1	once	TGCGCCAGCAGCCAAGGAGGGAAGGATAATTCACCCCTCCACTTT	CASSQGGKDNSPLHF
TRBJ1-3	.	TRBV2	few	TGTGCCAGCAGTGACGGCATACAGAGAAACACCATATATTTT	CASSDGIQRNTIYF
TRBJ2-1	TRBD2	TRBV18	.	TGTGCCAGCTCACGTTCGGGACTAGCGGGAGGGCGCCACGAGCAGTTCTTC	CASSRSGLAGGRHEQFF
TRBJ2-3	TRBD1	TRBV7-2	.	TGTGCCAGCAGCTACTACAGGGGGACCACAGATACGCAGTATTTT	CASSYYRGTTDTQYF
TRBJ1-1	.	TRBV5-1	.	TGCGCCAGCAGCTTCCGGACAGCTATGAACACTGAAGCTTTCTTT	CASSFRTAMNTEAFF
TRBJ2-7	.	TRBV5-1	.	TGCGCCAGCAGCCCGGCGGTACGTCCAGATACCGACGAGCAGTACTTC	CASSPAVRPDTDEQYF
TRBJ2-1	TRBD2	TRBV7-3	.	TGTGCCAGCAGCTTAACCGGGAGGTACTACAATGAGCAGTTCTTC	CASSLTGRYYNEQFF
TRBJ2-7	TRBD2	TRBV7-3	.	TGTGCCAGCAGCCGGGAGGGTTCCTACGAGCAGTACTTC	CASSREGSYEQYF
TRBJ1-1	.	TRBV19	.	TGTGCCAGTATCCCGGGCGAGATGAACACTGAAGCTTTCTTT	CASIPGEMNTEAFF
TRBJ2-7	.	TRBV5-4	.	TGTGCCAGCAGCCCGAGGACGGGATACGAGCAGTACTTC	CASSPRTGYEQYF
TRBJ2-2	TRBD1	TRBV9	once	TGTGCCAGCAGCCCTAGGACAGGGGGAACCGGGGAGCTGTTTTTT	CASSPRTGGTGELFF
TRBJ2-3	.	TRBV5-1	.	TGCGCCAGCAGCTTGGCGGGAGTGGGAGATACGCAGTATTTT	CASSLAGVGDTQYF
TRBJ1-5	.	TRBV29-1	.	TGCAGCGTTGGTCAGGGCTCCAATCAGCCCCAGCATTTT	CSVGQGSNQPQHF
TRBJ2-7	.	TRBV2	.	TGTGCCAGCAGTGAACGGGGCCCCATGGGCGAGCAGTACTTC	CASSERGPMGEQYF
TRBJ1-1	.	TRBV11-2	.	TGTGCCAGCAGCATCCACGGGAAGGGGAACACTGAAGCTTTCTTT	CASSIHGKGNTEAFF